This TCR beta chain was profiled in a study of T cell changes during pregnancy in multiple sclerosis. Germline trimming cut 4 bases from V and 6 bases from J; bases unmatched to any gene: 5. CDR3 length: 14 residues. Germline V gives CDR1 SGHNT, CDR2 YYREEE (reference sequence). Only in-frame clones appear in the TCRdb table, and some are missing; sequencing was by immunoSEQ multiplex PCR. The repertoire holds 17,000 or so clones, with around 95% as singletons. The V call is TRBV5-4, the J call TRBJ1-2; 11 nucleotides align to TRBD1. This TCR was recovered from a female donor with multiple sclerosis, enrolled in a pregnancy study. Sequenced here: peripheral blood, sampled in the third trimester of pregnancy. In DNA, the CDR3 is TGTGCCAGCAGCGTTGGGACAGGGGGGCATGGCTACACCTTC. Its protein is CASSVGTGGHGYTF.